These 32 T cell receptor beta chains were sequenced from one sample in a study of CD8 T cells in Susac syndrome. An amount of RNA that ranged from roughly 0.5 to 1 ug was reverse transcribed with random hexamers. Via MiXCR, TCRdb re-called the immunoSEQ multiplex PCR reads, giving one row per CDR3 protein. The repertoire holds about 300,000 distinct CDR3 sequences, with 85% as singletons. The sequenced sample consisted of CD8+ T cells from PBMCs. These receptors all stem from a human donor with multiple sclerosis.

The genes are TRBV12-5 and TRBJ2-1; D remains unclear. This CDR3 region has 12 residues. V dropped 1 base and J dropped 9 bases, with 7 bases sitting between them. Germline CDR1 and CDR2: LGHNT and FRNRAP. The CDR3 here is CASGLAPGEQFF. The CDR3 region has the DNA TGTGCTAGTGGTTTGGCGCCGGGTGAGCAGTTCTTC.

The chain uses TRBV27 and TRBJ2-7; D is ambiguous. Germline V gives CDR1 MNHEY, CDR2 SMNVEV (reference sequence). The CDR3 runs 15 residues. With 5 bases removed from V and 1 base from J, the gap between germline ends came to 15 bases. The CDR3 DNA reads TGTGCCAGCAGTCCGACGACACTCCCTTCCTACGAGCAGTACTTC. Its translation: CASSPTTLPSYEQYF.

This clonotype was recorded only once. This chain links TRBV28 with TRBJ2-5; 8 bases line up with TRBD1. This CDR3 comprises 15 residues. V lost 6 bases to trimming and J lost 5 bases; unmatched junction nucleotides: 11. Looked up from germline, CDR1 is MDHEN and CDR2 is SYDVKM. The CDR3 DNA sequence: TGTGCCAGCAGAATATATGACAGGGGTTGGGAGACCCAGTACTTC. Amino acids: CASRIYDRGWETQYF.

This clonotype was seen a single time. This sequence joins TRBV9 and TRBJ2-5; possible D gene TRBD2, 8 bases. The CDR3 is made up of 16 amino acids. Germline V gene sequence: CDR1 SGDLS, CDR2 YYNGEE. Trimming cost V 0 bases and J 5 bases, with 17 bases left between them. The DNA of the CDR3 is TGTGCCAGCAGCGTAGCGGGAGGGGGCGGAGGGGAGACCCAGTACTTC. It translates to CASSVAGGGGGETQYF. The full variable domain, rest sourced from reference TRBV9 and TRBJ2-5, is DSGVTQTPKHLITATGQRVTLRCSPRSGDLSVYWYQQSLDQGLQFLIQYYNGEERAKGNILERFSAQQFPDLHSELNLSSLELGDSALYFCASSVAGGGGGETQYFGPGTRLLVL.

The chain is built from TRBV27 and TRBJ2-7, with D unclear. CDR3 length: 15 amino acids. V was clipped by 7 bases and J by 2 bases, with 18 bases between them. Germline CDR1 MNHEY, CDR2 SMNVEV (reference sequence). The CDR3 loop is CASTPGPENPYEQYF. CDR3 nucleotide sequence: TGTGCCAGCACCCCGGGTCCAGAGAACCCCTACGAGCAGTACTTC.

The chain has TRBV19 and TRBJ1-5; 9 bases agree with TRBD1. Per germline, CDR1 LNHDA and CDR2 SQIVND (reference sequence). The CDR3 totals 15 residues. The J segment lost 0 bases and the V segment lost 5 bases, leaving 2 bases of the junction unmatched. Here the CDR3 DNA reads TGTGCCAGTAGTTGGACAGGGGCTAGCAATCAGCCCCAGCATTTT. Translation gives CASSWTGASNQPQHF.

J is TRBJ2-3 and V is TRBV6-2 or TRBV6-3, with D unresolved. Trimming took off 3 bases at V and 2 bases at J, with 9 bases between the two ends. The CDR3 sequence is 14 residues long. The germline CDR1 and CDR2 sequences are MNHEY and SVGEGT. CDR3 bases: TGTGCCAGCAGTTATACGGACCTCACAGATACGCAGTATTTT. It translates to CASSYTDLTDTQYF.

The chain couples TRBV20-1 to TRBJ1-5; 10 nucleotides align to TRBD1. The V gene's germline CDR1 is DFQATT and CDR2 SNEGSKA (reference sequence). The CDR3 consists of 17 residues. The V gene end was trimmed by 5 bases and the J gene end by 1 base; junction bases not matched to a gene: 11. CDR3 in amino acids: CSARGQGYFTSNQPQHF. The CDR3 DNA is TGCAGTGCTCGGGGACAGGGGTATTTCACGAGCAATCAGCCCCAGCATTTT.

This clonotype was seen once. The chain links TRBV9 to TRBJ2-7; TRBD1 matches at 7 bases. V lost 7 bases to trimming and J lost 0 bases; unmatched junction nucleotides: 10. CDR1 SGDLS and CDR2 YYNGEE come from the germline V gene. This CDR3 spans 15 amino acids. The CDR3 DNA follows: TGTGCCAGCGCTGAAGGGGGCCCTAGCTCCTACGAGCAGTACTTC. This translates into CASAEGGPSSYEQYF.

This clonotype was seen only a few times. V is TRBV11-3 and J is TRBJ2-7, with 8 bases fitting TRBD2. V gave up 5 bases and J gave up 4 bases; unmatched junction bases: 10. Germline V CDR1 and CDR2: SGHNT, YENEEA. The CDR3 consists of 15 residues. The CDR3 region has the DNA TGTGCCAGCAGCCTGGGGAGCGGGAGTGGGTACGAGCAGTACTTC. This gives the protein CASSLGSGSGYEQYF.

The chain links TRBV27 to TRBJ2-7, with D hard to call. From germline, CDR1 is MNHEY and CDR2 SMNVEV (reference sequence). V lost 2 bases, J lost 3 bases, and 17 bases lay in between. This CDR3 has 16 residues. CDR3 DNA sequence: TGTGCCAGCAGTTTAGACCCGGAGATGGGCGTCTACGAGCAGTACTTC. This sequence encodes CASSLDPEMGVYEQYF.

The CDR3 sequence: CASRESGGSGGELFF. The CDR3 nucleotides read TGTGCCAGTCGCGAATCGGGGGGTTCGGGCGGGGAGCTGTTTTTT. The chain is built from TRBV19 and TRBJ2-2; TRBD2 matches 7 bases. The junction had 13 bases not matched to a gene; V was cut back by 8 bases and J by 7 bases. Germline loops: CDR1 LNHDA, CDR2 SQIVND (reference sequence). The CDR3 runs to 15 residues.

This chain connects TRBV6-2 or TRBV6-3 to TRBJ1-5; D unclear. The V and J ends lost 2 bases and 0 bases respectively, with 17 bases between them. CDR1 is MNHEY, CDR2 SVGEGT, per germline. This CDR3 spans 18 amino acids. The CDR3 loop is CASSYLRVTSYSNQPQHF. The CDR3 DNA sequence: TGTGCCAGCAGTTACCTCCGGGTGACATCTTATAGCAATCAGCCCCAGCATTTT.

This chain joins TRBV4-3 and TRBJ2-1; TRBD1 aligns across 7 bases. The germline gives CDR1 LGHNA, CDR2 YSLEER. V trimming: 4 bases; J trimming: 8 bases; junction bases outside the gene matches: 11. The CDR3 has 15 amino acids. CDR3 loop: CASSPSAGGSYEQFF. The CDR3 DNA reads as TGCGCCAGCAGCCCCTCGGCAGGGGGAAGTTATGAGCAGTTCTTC.

V usage is TRBV27 and J usage is TRBJ2-2; TRBD1 agrees at 7 bases. The CDR3 has 15 residues. Trimming at V came to 0 bases and at J to 7 bases, leaving 5 bases not matched to a gene. In germline, CDR1 is MNHEY, CDR2 SMNVEV (reference sequence). CDR3 coding DNA: TGTGCCAGCAGTTTATCCACAGGGGTCCTCGGGGAGCTGTTTTTT. It specifies CASSLSTGVLGELFF.

This clonotype was recorded only once. J is TRBJ2-3 and V is TRBV14; the D gene could be TRBD1 or TRBD2 (5 bases each). From germline, CDR1 is SGHDN and CDR2 FVKESK. With 3 bases removed from V and 3 bases from J, the gap between germline ends came to 19 bases. The CDR3 is 17 amino acids. CDR3 nucleotides: TGTGCCAGCAGCCAGTTTCTCATCGGGACCGGTACAGATACGCAGTATTTT. It encodes CASSQFLIGTGTDTQYF.

This sequence joins TRBV20-1 and TRBJ2-7; 11 bases are shared with TRBD2. Germline loops: CDR1 DFQATT, CDR2 SNEGSKA (reference sequence). The CDR3 is 15 residues long. V gave up 5 bases and J gave up 0 bases; unmatched junction bases: 6. CDR3 nucleotide sequence: TGCAGTGCTCAAGGGACTAGCGGAAACTCCTACGAGCAGTACTTC. It is translated as CSAQGTSGNSYEQYF.

The CDR3 DNA reads as TGTGCCGGCGTTTGGAGGAGAGATGAGCAGTTCTTC. This sequence encodes CAGVWRRDEQFF. V gene TRBV2 combines with J gene TRBJ2-1; possible D gene TRBD2, 5 bases. The CDR3 runs 12 residues. The V end lost 11 bases, the J end lost 8 bases, and 16 bases lay between the germline ends. Germline V gene lookup returns CDR1 SNHLY and CDR2 FYNNEI.

The V call is TRBV28, the J call TRBJ2-1; maybe TRBD2 (6 bases). The CDR3 consists of 13 residues. Trimming shortened V by 6 bases and J by 4 bases, and 10 bases separated the two germline ends. Germline-derived CDR1 and CDR2 are MDHEN and SYDVKM. The CDR3 reads CASRAGPYNEQFF. Here the CDR3 DNA reads TGTGCCAGCAGAGCGGGCCCTTACAATGAGCAGTTCTTC.

Here the CDR3 reads CAGGGRGARSQPQHF. The CDR3 nucleotides are TGTGCCGGGGGAGGGCGGGGAGCTCGGAGTCAGCCCCAGCATTTT. V usage is TRBV30 and J usage is TRBJ1-5; possibly TRBD1 for D (5 bases). CDR1 and CDR2 from the germline V gene are GTSNPN and SVGIG (reference sequence). Trimming removed 8 bases at V and 6 bases at J, with 23 bases between. This CDR3 has 15 amino acids.

This chain's CDR3 is CASSHNTEAFF. The CDR3 bases are TGCGCCAGCAGCCATAACACTGAAGCTTTCTTT. The gene calls are TRBV4-3 and TRBJ1-1; D unclear. The V gene lost 3 bases and the J gene lost 2 bases, with 1 base spanning the gap. This CDR3 region has 11 residues. The V gene's germline CDR1 is LGHNA and CDR2 YSLEER.

V is TRBV19 and J is TRBJ1-5, with 10 bases fitting TRBD1. Germline V gene lookup returns CDR1 LNHDA and CDR2 SQIVND (reference sequence). The CDR3 is 17 residues long. V was pared by 5 bases and J by 1 base, with 8 bases of the junction left unmatched. CDR3 protein: CASSVGDRGASNQPQHF. The CDR3 nucleotides are TGTGCCAGTAGTGTAGGGGACAGGGGTGCCAGCAATCAGCCCCAGCATTTT.

The chain combines TRBV6-2 or TRBV6-3 with TRBJ2-5; a weak D match, TRBD2 (5 bases). V was pared by 4 bases and J by 4 bases, with 13 bases between. The CDR3 is 14 residues long. Germline CDR1 and CDR2: MNHEY and SVGEGT. CDR3 nucleotides: TGTGCCAGCAGTTCGAGGGCGAGGCCAGAGACCCAGTACTTC. Translated: CASSSRARPETQYF.

DNA of the CDR3: TGTGCCAGCAGTGACCCCTTTGGTCAACCGGGCTATGGCTACACCTTC. The encoded protein is CASSDPFGQPGYGYTF. J is TRBJ1-2 and V is TRBV25-1, with no clear D. Trimming shortened V by 3 bases and J by 4 bases, and 18 bases separated the two germline ends. The CDR3 is made up of 16 amino acids. CDR1 and CDR2 from the germline V gene are MGHDK and SYGVNS.

The table lists this clonotype with a count of one. The rearrangement uses TRBV6-1 and TRBJ2-2; 9 bases map to TRBD1. CDR1 and CDR2 (germline): MNHNS, SASEGT. This CDR3 is 16 amino acids long. V was pared by 6 bases and J by 4 bases, with 9 bases of the junction left unmatched. The CDR3 nucleotides are TGTGCCAGCAGCCATGGACAGGGGTCTTTCACCGGGGAGCTGTTTTTT. As protein: CASSHGQGSFTGELFF.

V usage is TRBV14 and J usage is TRBJ1-2; D is ambiguous. This CDR3 comprises 13 residues. Germline V gene lookup returns CDR1 SGHDN and CDR2 FVKESK. V dropped 1 base and J dropped 4 bases, with 7 bases sitting between them. CDR3: CASSQGTSYGYTF. The CDR3 DNA follows: TGTGCCAGCAGCCAAGGCACGTCCTATGGCTACACCTTC.

The rearrangement joins TRBV9 to TRBJ2-1, with D perhaps TRBD1 (6 bases). The CDR3 length is 17 residues. Deletions cut 1 base from V and 9 bases from J, with 23 bases between. Germline CDR1 SGDLS, CDR2 YYNGEE. The CDR3 reads CASSVLGVIGGTGEQFF. The CDR3 coding sequence is TGTGCCAGCAGCGTACTGGGGGTGATTGGGGGCACGGGTGAGCAGTTCTTC.

This chain connects TRBV12-3 or TRBV12-4 to TRBJ2-4; 7 bases fit TRBD2. Trimming cost V 3 bases and J 6 bases; bases outside gene matches: 8. CDR3 size: 15 residues. The CDR3 is CASSFLAGAGNIQYF. DNA of the CDR3: TGTGCCAGCAGTTTTCTTGCGGGAGCGGGAAACATTCAGTACTTC.

V and J are TRBV24-1 and TRBJ2-7; TRBD2 agrees at 14 bases. CDR3 length: 15 residues. Germline V CDR1 and CDR2: KGHDR, SFDVKD. The trim removed 3 bases at V and 3 bases at J, leaving 0 bases unmatched. The CDR3 spells CATSDGTSGSYEQYF. CDR3 sequence (DNA): TGTGCCACCAGTGATGGGACTAGCGGGAGCTACGAGCAGTACTTC.

The gene calls are TRBV19 and TRBJ1-2, with 8 positions matching TRBD1. The CDR3 spans 18 residues. Per the germline V gene, CDR1 is LNHDA and CDR2 is SQIVND (reference sequence). With 3 bases clipped from V and 1 base from J, the junction kept 13 bases outside the gene matches. The CDR3 DNA reads as TGTGCCAGTAGTATTGCCCCGACAGGGGAGTACGGTAACTATGGCTACACCTTC. Its translation: CASSIAPTGEYGNYGYTF.

The chain is built from TRBV7-9 and TRBJ1-4, with 8 positions matching TRBD1. This CDR3 has 15 residues. V was clipped by 5 bases and J by 6 bases; unmatched bases: 8. Looked up from germline, CDR1 is SEHNR and CDR2 is FQNEAQ (reference sequence). Here the CDR3 DNA reads TGTGCCAGCAGCCAACGGACAGGGTATCATGAAAAACTGTTTTTT. It yields the protein CASSQRTGYHEKLFF.

A few counts support this clonotype. This chain links TRBV27 with TRBJ2-7; D ambiguous. Looked up from germline, CDR1 is MNHEY and CDR2 is SMNVEV (reference sequence). The ends were cut back, 3 bases at V and 0 bases at J, with 9 bases in the middle. This CDR3 is built from 14 residues. The CDR3 region is CASSFGRSSYEQYF. DNA of the CDR3: TGTGCCAGCAGTTTCGGGCGGAGCTCCTACGAGCAGTACTTC.